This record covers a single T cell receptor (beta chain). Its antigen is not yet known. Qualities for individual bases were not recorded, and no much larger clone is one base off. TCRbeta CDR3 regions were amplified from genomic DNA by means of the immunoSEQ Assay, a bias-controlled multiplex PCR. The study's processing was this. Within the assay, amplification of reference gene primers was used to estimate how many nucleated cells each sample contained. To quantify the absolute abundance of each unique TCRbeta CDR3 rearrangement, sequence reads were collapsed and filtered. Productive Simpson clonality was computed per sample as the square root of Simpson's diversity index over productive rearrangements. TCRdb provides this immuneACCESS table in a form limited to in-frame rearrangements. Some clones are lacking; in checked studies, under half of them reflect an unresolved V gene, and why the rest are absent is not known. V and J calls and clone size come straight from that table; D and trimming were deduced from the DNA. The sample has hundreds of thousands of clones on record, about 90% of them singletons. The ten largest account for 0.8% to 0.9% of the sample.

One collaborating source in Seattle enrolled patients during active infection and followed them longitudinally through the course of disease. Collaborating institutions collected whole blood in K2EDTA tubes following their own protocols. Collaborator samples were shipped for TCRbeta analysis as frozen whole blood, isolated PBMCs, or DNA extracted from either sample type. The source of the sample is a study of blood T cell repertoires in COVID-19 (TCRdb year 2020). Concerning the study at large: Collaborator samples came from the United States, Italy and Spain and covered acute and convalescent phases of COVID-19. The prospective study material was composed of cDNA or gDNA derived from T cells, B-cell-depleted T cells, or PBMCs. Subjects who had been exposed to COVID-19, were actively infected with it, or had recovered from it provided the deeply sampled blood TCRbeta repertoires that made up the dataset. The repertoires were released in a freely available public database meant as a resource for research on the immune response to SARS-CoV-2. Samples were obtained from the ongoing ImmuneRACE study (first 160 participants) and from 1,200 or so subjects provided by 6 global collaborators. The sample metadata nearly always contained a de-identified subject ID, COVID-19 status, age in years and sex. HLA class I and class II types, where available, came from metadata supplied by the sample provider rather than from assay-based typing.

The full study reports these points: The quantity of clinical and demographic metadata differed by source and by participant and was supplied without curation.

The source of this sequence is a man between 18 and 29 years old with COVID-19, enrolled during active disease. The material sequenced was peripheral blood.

The base sequence is TGTGCCAGCAGCCAAGGGACTAGCGGGAGCTACGAGCAGTACTTC. The translation is CASSQGTSGSYEQYF. Recombination joined TRBV11-3 with TRBJ2-7; 14 of the junction bases match TRBD2. Counted from cysteine to phenylalanine, this CDR3 has 15 amino acids. Only the CDR3 portion is preserved as DNA: 45 bases, with reading frame beginning at the first base. CDR1 and CDR2 (SGHNT, YENEEA) derive from the germline V gene. After removal of 5 bases from V and 3 bases from J, the junction retains 3 bases not matched to a gene. Where the CDR3 stops, the reference TRBV11-3 and TRBJ2-7 genes take over; the full variable domain is EAGVVQSPRYKIIEKKQPVAFWCNPISGHNTLYWYLQNLGQGPELLIRYENEEAVDDSQLPKDRFSAERLKGVDSTLKIQPAELGDSAVYLCASSQGTSGSYEQYFGPGTRLTVT.